These 10 T cell receptor beta chains share one sample of origin, sequenced in a study of blood T cell repertoires in COVID-19. Clones were sequenced by immunoSEQ multiplex PCR, and TCRdb holds only the in-frame ones, with some missing. This table has 150,000 to 200,000 clones, 88% appearing once. Sequencing was done on a sample of peripheral blood. The receptors were sampled from a human donor in a cohort sampled during active COVID-19.

This clone was detected a few times. The rearrangement joins TRBV10-1 to TRBJ1-5, with D unclear. CDR3 length equals 12 residues. The V end was cut by 0 bases, the J end by 7 bases, with 4 bases between. Per the germline V gene, CDR1 is WNHNN and CDR2 is SYGVQD (reference sequence). The CDR3 here is CASSESLQPQHF. The DNA of the CDR3 is TGCGCCAGCAGTGAGTCCCTGCAGCCCCAGCATTTT.

V and J are TRBV18 and TRBJ2-7; D is ambiguous. The V and J ends lost 2 bases and 0 bases respectively, with 11 bases between them. Germline V gene sequence: CDR1 KGHSH, CDR2 LQKENI. CDR3 length: 15 amino acids. The CDR3 coding sequence is TGTGCCAGCTCACCATCTTACTGGAGCTCCTACGAGCAGTACTTC. This translates into CASSPSYWSSYEQYF.

The gene calls are TRBV25-1 and TRBJ1-4; 8 nucleotides match TRBD1. The CDR3 length is 16 residues. Germline CDR1 and CDR2: MGHDK and SYGVNS. Trimming removed 1 base from V and 3 bases from J; junction bases left unmatched: 4. The CDR3 is CASSESRGPANEKLFF. In nucleotides, the CDR3 is TGTGCCAGCAGTGAATCCAGGGGGCCGGCTAATGAAAAACTGTTTTTT.

This chain connects TRBV4-3 to TRBJ1-2; D not certain. There are 16 residues in the CDR3. CDR1 LGHNA and CDR2 YSLEER come from the germline V gene. Trimming shortened V by 0 bases and J by 7 bases, and 18 bases separated the two germline ends. The CDR3 sequence is CASSQDSYGSGVGYTF. The CDR3 DNA is TGCGCCAGCAGCCAAGATTCCTACGGGAGTGGGGTTGGCTACACCTTC.

The chain recombines TRBV28 with TRBJ1-1, with a weak D call TRBD1 (6 bases). CDR1 and CDR2 (germline): MDHEN, SYDVKM. The V gene lost 11 bases and the J gene lost 6 bases, with 16 bases spanning the gap. The CDR3 is made up of 12 amino acids. This CDR3 is CASGTKFPEAFF. CDR3 DNA: TGTGCCTCCGGGACAAAGTTCCCTGAAGCTTTCTTT.

V is TRBV27 and J is TRBJ1-6, with D perhaps TRBD1 (6 bases). With 5 bases removed from V and 0 bases from J, the gap between germline ends came to 14 bases. Germline assignment: CDR1 MNHEY and CDR2 SMNVEV (reference sequence). The CDR3 runs to 17 residues. The CDR3 spells CASSLGTSSSYNSPLHF. The CDR3 DNA reads as TGTGCCAGCAGTCTCGGGACATCGAGCTCCTATAATTCACCCCTCCACTTT.

The chain links TRBV10-2 to TRBJ2-7, with 9 bases matching TRBD1. Germline assignment: CDR1 WSHSY and CDR2 SAAADI. The CDR3 consists of 14 residues. With 3 bases clipped from V and 3 bases from J, the junction kept 3 bases outside the gene matches. CDR3 DNA sequence: TGCGCCAGCAGTGAAACAGGGGGCGGCTACGAGCAGTACTTC. Encoded protein: CASSETGGGYEQYF.

The chain links TRBV28 to TRBJ1-3, with 7 positions matching TRBD1. The CDR3 consists of 16 residues. Per the germline V gene, CDR1 is MDHEN and CDR2 is SYDVKM. The V gene end was trimmed by 8 bases and the J gene end by 1 base; junction bases not matched to a gene: 11. DNA for the CDR3: TGTGCCAGCGCCTCACCCGGGACAGAATCTGGAAACACCATATATTTT. Its translation: CASASPGTESGNTIYF.

CDR3 nucleotide sequence: TGTGCCATCCGAAAAACGGACAACGGGGAGCTGTTTTTT. Its translation is CAIRKTDNGELFF. The chain uses TRBV10-3 and TRBJ2-2; tentatively, D is TRBD1 (5 bases). V was shortened by 8 bases and J by 7 bases, with 14 bases between the two germline ends. The V gene's germline CDR1 is ENHRY and CDR2 SYGVKD. The CDR3 totals 13 residues.

This chain links TRBV6-1 with TRBJ1-2, with D tentatively TRBD1 (6 bases). The CDR3 covers 13 residues. Germline V gives CDR1 MNHNS, CDR2 SASEGT. The V end was cut by 0 bases, the J end by 4 bases, with 6 bases between. CDR3 sequence reads: CASSEAGGYGYTF. The CDR3 nucleotides are TGTGCCAGCAGTGAAGCAGGGGGCTATGGCTACACCTTC.